The source of this TCR beta chain is a study of response to subunit inactivated influenza vaccine. This clonotype has at least ten counts. Germline V lookup: CDR1 MNHNS, CDR2 SASEGT. The V and J ends lost 6 bases and 4 bases respectively, with 15 bases between them. The CDR3 loop spans 14 amino acids. TCRdb redid the calling of the RT-PCR reads with MiXCR, one entry per CDR3 protein. This table has 150,000 to 200,000 distinct CDR3 sequences, 11% appearing once. The chain uses TRBV6-1 and TRBJ1-1; no clear D. The TCR comes from a man aged 50 to 60 who received an inactivated influenza vaccine. The material was non-naive T cells sorted from PBMCs, obtained roughly 6 weeks after vaccination. The DNA of the CDR3 is TGTGCCAGCAGCACCGGGTCCCGGGGCACTGAAGCTTTCTTT. Protein product: CASSTGSRGTEAFF.